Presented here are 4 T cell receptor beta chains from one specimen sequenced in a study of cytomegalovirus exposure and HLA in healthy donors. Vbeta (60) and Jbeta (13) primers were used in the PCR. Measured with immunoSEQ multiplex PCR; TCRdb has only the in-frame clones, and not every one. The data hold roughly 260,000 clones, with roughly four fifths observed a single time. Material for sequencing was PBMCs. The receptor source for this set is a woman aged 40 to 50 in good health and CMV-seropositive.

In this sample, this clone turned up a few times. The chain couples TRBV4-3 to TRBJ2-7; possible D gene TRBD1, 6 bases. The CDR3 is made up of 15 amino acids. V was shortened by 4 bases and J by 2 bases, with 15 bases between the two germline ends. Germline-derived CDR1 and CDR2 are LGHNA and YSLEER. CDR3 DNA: TGCGCCAGCAGCCGACAGACAGGCAGGGCCTACGAGCAGTACTTC. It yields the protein CASSRQTGRAYEQYF.

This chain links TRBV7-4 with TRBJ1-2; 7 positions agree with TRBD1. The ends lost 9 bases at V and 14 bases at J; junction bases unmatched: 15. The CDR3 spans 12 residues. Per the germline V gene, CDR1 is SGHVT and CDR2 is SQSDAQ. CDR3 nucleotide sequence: TGTGCCAGGGGCGTTAGGACAGGAACATCTACCTTC. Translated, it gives CARGVRTGTSTF.

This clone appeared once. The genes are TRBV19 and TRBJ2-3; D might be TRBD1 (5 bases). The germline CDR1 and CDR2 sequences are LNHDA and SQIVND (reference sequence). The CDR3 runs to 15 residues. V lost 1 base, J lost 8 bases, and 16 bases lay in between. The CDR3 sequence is CASSIARVSGTTQYF. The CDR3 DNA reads TGTGCCAGTAGTATAGCCAGGGTTTCGGGCACTACGCAGTATTTT.

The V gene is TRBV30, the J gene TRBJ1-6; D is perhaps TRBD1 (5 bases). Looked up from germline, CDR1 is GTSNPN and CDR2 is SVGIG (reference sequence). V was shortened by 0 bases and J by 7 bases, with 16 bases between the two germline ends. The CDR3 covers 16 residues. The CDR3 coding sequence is TGTGCCTGGAGTGTACGGGCAGGGATTGGGAATTCACCCCTCCACTTT. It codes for CAWSVRAGIGNSPLHF.